Following are 17 T cell receptor beta chains from one sample sequenced in a study of read filtering for tumor transcriptome and immune sequencing. This library used roughly 400 ng RNA and molecular barcoded adaptors spanning alpha/delta and beta/gamma chains. TCRdb passed the reads through MiXCR, listing each CDR3 protein once. The data contain approximately 40,000 distinct CDR3 sequences, about an eighth of them singletons. The material sequenced was a population of CD138-negative cells sorted from bone marrow. These receptors originate from a donor at least 40 years old with multiple myeloma.

This clonotype was detected many times. V usage is TRBV28 and J usage is TRBJ2-3, with D possibly being TRBD2 (6 bases). Per germline, CDR1 MDHEN and CDR2 SYDVKM. The CDR3 has 14 residues. The germline V and J ends were trimmed by 4 bases and 4 bases, with 12 bases remaining between them. CDR3 amino acids: CASSSGEAPDTQYF. The CDR3 nucleotides are TGTGCCAGCAGTTCTGGGGAGGCCCCAGATACGCAGTATTTT.

This clonotype was seen at least ten times. The chain is built from TRBV3-1 and TRBJ2-1, with 10 bases aligning to TRBD2. Germline CDR1 and CDR2: LGHDT and YNNKEL (reference sequence). CDR3 length: 17 residues. After removal of 0 bases from V and 8 bases from J, the junction contained 10 bases not matched to a gene. The CDR3 DNA reads as TGTGCCAGCAGCCAAGATTGGGCTAGCGGGAGTTCCGATGAGCAGTTCTTC. Amino acid sequence: CASSQDWASGSSDEQFF.

For this clonotype: This sequence may be a read error, since a much larger clone differs from it by one base. V gene TRBV6-2 or TRBV6-3 combines with J gene TRBJ2-1; perhaps D is TRBD1 or TRBD2 (5 bases each). Between the trimmed V and J ends, which lost 8 bases and 4 bases, there was a span of 15 bases. The CDR3 has 14 residues. CDR1 is MNHEY and CDR2 is SVGEGT in the germline V gene. In DNA form, the CDR3 reads TGTGCCAGCGGCCCGAGGGACGGATACAATGAGCAGTTCTTC. Translation gives CASGPRDGYNEQFF.

This clonotype was detected many times. The V call is TRBV7-9, the J call TRBJ1-4; maybe TRBD1 (6 bases). In germline, CDR1 is SEHNR, CDR2 FQNEAQ (reference sequence). The V gene lost 0 bases and the J gene lost 8 bases, with 13 bases spanning the gap. The length of the CDR3 is 15 residues. CDR3 coding DNA: TGTGCCAGCAGCTTAGCGCCCAGGGGTGGAGAAAAACTGTTTTTT. Encoded protein: CASSLAPRGGEKLFF.

This clonotype was counted a few times. This sequence may be a read error, since a much larger clone differs from it by one base. The chain is built from TRBV7-2 and TRBJ2-1, with 10 bases aligning to TRBD2. The CDR3 is 15 amino acids. Germline assignment: CDR1 SGHTA and CDR2 FQGNSA. The CDR3: CAGSSQAGGPYEQFF. The CDR3 bases are TGTGCCGGCAGCTCCCAAGCGGGAGGGCCATATGAGCAGTTCTTC.

This clonotype was counted ten times or more. J is TRBJ2-1 and V is TRBV12-3 or TRBV12-4; D ambiguous. Trimming took off 6 bases at V and 10 bases at J, with 13 bases between the two ends. This CDR3 is built from 12 residues. This CDR3 is CASSSSVSEQFF. The DNA of the CDR3 is TGTGCCAGCAGCTCATCGGTCTCCGAGCAGTTCTTC.

The chain couples TRBV7-2 to TRBJ2-2; D gene unclear. This CDR3 is 14 amino acids long. V lost 1 base, J lost 8 bases, and 11 bases lay in between. Germline assignment: CDR1 SGHTA and CDR2 FQGNSA. The CDR3 nucleotides are TGTGCCAGCAGCTTAGGCTATCAGTCGGGGGAGCTGTTTTTT. It translates to CASSLGYQSGELFF. The full variable domain, in which reference TRBV7-2 and TRBJ2-2 provide the parts outside the CDR3, is GAGVSQSPSNKVTEKGKDVELRCDPISGHTALYWYRQSLGQGLEFLIYFQGNSAPDKSGLPSDRFSAERTGGSVSTLTIQRTQQEDSAVYLCASSLGYQSGELFFGEGSRLTVL.

This clonotype was picked up a small number of times. A read error is possible here, since a much larger clone lies one base away. The rearrangement uses TRBV29-1 and TRBJ2-2; either TRBD1 or TRBD2 may supply D (5 bases each). This CDR3 has 15 residues. The germline gives CDR1 SQVTM, CDR2 ANQGSEA. The CDR3 sequence is CSVMSPDMNTGEPFF. The CDR3 nucleotides read TGCAGCGTTATGTCCCCGGACATGAACACCGGGGAGCCGTTTTTT.

In this sample, this clonotype turned up many times. The chain combines TRBV7-2 with TRBJ2-7; 12 bases agree with TRBD2. J lost 2 bases, V lost 3 bases, and 2 bases had no gene match. The CDR3 contains 15 residues. The germline gives CDR1 SGHTA, CDR2 FQGNSA. The CDR3 loop is CASSFGLAGTYEQYF. The DNA of the CDR3 is TGTGCCAGCAGCTTCGGACTAGCGGGAACCTACGAGCAGTACTTC. The entire variable domain, with the rest obtained from reference TRBV7-2 and TRBJ2-7, is as follows: GAGVSQSPSNKVTEKGKDVELRCDPISGHTALYWYRQSLGQGLEFLIYFQGNSAPDKSGLPSDRFSAERTGGSVSTLTIQRTQQEDSAVYLCASSFGLAGTYEQYFGPGTRLTVT.

This clonotype was counted many times. This chain joins TRBV30 and TRBJ1-1, with a weak D call TRBD1 (5 bases). The CDR3 length is 13 residues. The germline V gene encodes CDR1 GTSNPN and CDR2 SVGIG (reference sequence). The ends were cut back, 8 bases at V and 1 base at J, with 14 bases in the middle. CDR3 nucleotides: TGTGCCAGCGGAAGGGACCAGAACACTGAAGCTTTCTTT. As protein: CASGRDQNTEAFF.

At least ten counts were recorded for this clonotype. The chain recombines TRBV29-1 with TRBJ2-7; TRBD2 matches at 10 bases. Germline lookup yields CDR1 SQVTM and CDR2 ANQGSEA. J was trimmed by 3 bases and V by 7 bases; bases with no gene match: 6. The CDR3 covers 13 residues. The CDR3 reads CSALAGALYEQYF. The CDR3 DNA reads as TGCAGCGCGCTAGCGGGAGCCCTCTACGAGCAGTACTTC.

A note on this clonotype: A single base is all that separates this from a far larger clone, so a read error is likely. This chain links TRBV6-1 with TRBJ2-1; no clear D gene. The CDR3 is 14 residues long. With 6 bases removed from V and 10 bases from J, the gap between germline ends came to 19 bases. Per the germline V gene, CDR1 is MNHNS and CDR2 is SASEGT. The CDR3 DNA follows: TGTGCCAGCAGCCAAAGGCCCCCACTAAGGGAGCAGTTCTTC. Protein sequence: CASSQRPPLREQFF.

At least ten counts were recorded for this clonotype. V is TRBV18 and J is TRBJ2-5, with D perhaps matching TRBD1 or TRBD2 (5 bases each). V dropped 5 bases and J dropped 5 bases, with 9 bases sitting between them. The CDR3 runs to 12 residues. The V gene's germline CDR1 is KGHSH and CDR2 LQKENI. CDR3 nucleotide sequence: TGTGCCAGCTCAGGGACGGGGGAGACCCAGTACTTC. Protein: CASSGTGETQYF.

The table lists this clonotype with many counts. DNA for the CDR3: TGTGCCAGCAGTCGAGGCGGTGGGAGGACCTACAATGAGCAGTTCTTC. The encoded protein is CASSRGGGRTYNEQFF. The rearrangement links TRBV4-2 to TRBJ2-1, with D perhaps matching TRBD2 (6 bases). The CDR3 totals 16 residues. From germline, CDR1 is LGHNA and CDR2 YNFKEQ. V gave up 6 bases and J gave up 2 bases, with 17 bases separating them.

This clonotype appeared many times. The genes are TRBV10-3 and TRBJ2-2; no definite D call. Germline V gene sequence: CDR1 ENHRY, CDR2 SYGVKD. With 0 bases removed from V and 7 bases from J, the gap between germline ends came to 3 bases. The CDR3 length is 12 residues. CDR3 amino acids: CAISESIGELFF. CDR3 nucleotide sequence: TGTGCCATCAGTGAGTCAATCGGGGAGCTGTTTTTT.

This clonotype was seen many times. V and J are TRBV7-2 and TRBJ1-5; a possible D gene is TRBD1 (5 bases). The CDR3 totals 17 residues. Germline V CDR1 and CDR2: SGHTA, FQGNSA. V was clipped by 5 bases and J by 2 bases, with 19 bases between them. The CDR3 reads CASSRMTRGFGNQPQHF. CDR3 nucleotide sequence: TGTGCCAGCAGCCGCATGACGCGGGGGTTTGGCAATCAGCCCCAGCATTTT.

This clonotype has ten or more counts. The chain couples TRBV7-9 to TRBJ2-3; D uncertain. Trimming stripped 2 bases from V and 6 bases from J, with 6 bases between. CDR3 size: 12 residues. In germline, CDR1 is SEHNR, CDR2 FQNEAQ (reference sequence). CDR3 sequence: CASSLSTDTQYF. The CDR3 coding sequence is TGTGCCAGCAGCTTATCTACGGATACGCAGTATTTT.